The text below deals with one TCR beta chain. Its specificity is unknown. These data originate in a study of shared clonotypes between healthy human individuals. The study's findings and limits: Unshared clonotypes carried lower generation probabilities than those common to all four donors.

The naive CD8 subset, CD45RO-negative cells positively selected for CCR7, excluded terminally differentiated effector memory CD45RA+ cells. Method: immunoSEQ multiplex PCR; TCRdb's copy keeps in-frame clones and lacks some. The table lists over 750,000 clones, 96% of them singletons. From germline, CDR1 is SEHNR and CDR2 FQNEAQ (reference sequence). The V gene lost 3 bases and the J gene lost 6 bases, with 15 bases spanning the gap. The CDR3 is 14 residues long. This TCR was sampled from a man aged 25 to 40 in good health. The rearrangement uses TRBV7-9 and TRBJ2-7; TRBD1 or TRBD2 may be the D gene (5 bases each). Input material: naive CD8+ T cells sorted from blood. CDR3 in DNA: TGTGCCAGCAGCTTTGAGGGACCCATATCCGAGCAGTACTTC. It codes for CASSFEGPISEQYF.